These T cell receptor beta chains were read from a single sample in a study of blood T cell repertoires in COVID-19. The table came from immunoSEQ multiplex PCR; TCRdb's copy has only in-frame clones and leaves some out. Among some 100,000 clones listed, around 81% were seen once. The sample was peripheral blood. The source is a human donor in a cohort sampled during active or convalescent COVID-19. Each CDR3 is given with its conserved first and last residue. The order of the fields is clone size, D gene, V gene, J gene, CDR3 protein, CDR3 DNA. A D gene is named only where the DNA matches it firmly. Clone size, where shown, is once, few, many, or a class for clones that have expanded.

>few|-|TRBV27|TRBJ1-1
CASSRRGQNTEAFF
TGTGCCAGCAGCAGGCGGGGGCAGAACACTGAAGCTTTCTTT
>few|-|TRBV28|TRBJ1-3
CASSSKLLWASGNTIYF
TGTGCCAGCAGTTCTAAATTGCTTTGGGCTTCTGGAAACACCATATATTTT
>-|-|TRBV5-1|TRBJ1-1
CASSLGGIEAFF
TGCGCCAGCAGCTTGGGAGGGATTGAAGCTTTCTTT
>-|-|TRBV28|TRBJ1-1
CASSGSRERWTEAFF
TGTGCCAGCAGCGGGTCACGGGAAAGGTGGACTGAAGCTTTCTTT
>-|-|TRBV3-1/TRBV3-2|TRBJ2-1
CASEAGDGYNEQFF
TGTGCCAGCGAAGCAGGGGACGGGTACAATGAGCAGTTCTTC
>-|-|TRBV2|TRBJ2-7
CASTPGGDRVPYEQYF
TGTGCCAGCACCCCCGGAGGGGACAGAGTCCCCTACGAGCAGTACTTC
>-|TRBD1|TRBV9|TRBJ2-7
CASSVSGTGDTYEQYF
TGTGCCAGCAGCGTCTCAGGGACAGGGGATACCTACGAGCAGTACTTC
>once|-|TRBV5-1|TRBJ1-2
CASSFTGEVYGYTF
TGCGCCAGCAGCTTCACGGGAGAAGTCTATGGCTACACCTTC
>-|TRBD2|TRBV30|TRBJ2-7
CAWSSSRLARRYF
TGTGCCTGGAGCTCCTCGAGACTAGCCCGGCGGTACTTC
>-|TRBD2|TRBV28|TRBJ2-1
CASSSPGTSGSNEQFF
TGTGCCAGCAGTTCCCCCGGGACTAGCGGGAGCAATGAGCAGTTCTTC
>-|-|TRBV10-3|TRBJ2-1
CAISLEGLNEQFF
TGTGCCATCAGTCTAGAGGGACTCAATGAGCAGTTCTTC
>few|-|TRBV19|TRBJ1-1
CASMDGRKINTEAFF
TGTGCCAGTATGGACGGGAGGAAGATCAACACTGAAGCTTTCTTT
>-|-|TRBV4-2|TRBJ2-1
CASSQPMAYNEQFF
TGTGCCAGCAGCCAACCCATGGCATACAATGAGCAGTTCTTC
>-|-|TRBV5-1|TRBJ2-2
CASNHRNTGELFF
TGCGCCAGCAACCATAGAAACACCGGGGAGCTGTTTTTT
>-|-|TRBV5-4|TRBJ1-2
CASSLGRGTSGYTF
TGTGCCAGCAGCTTGGGTCGTGGTACAAGTGGCTACACCTTC
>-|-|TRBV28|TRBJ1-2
CASSFGQNYGYTF
TGTGCCAGCAGTTTTGGGCAGAACTATGGCTACACCTTC
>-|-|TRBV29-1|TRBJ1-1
CSVTIAWGFTEAFF
TGCAGCGTTACAATCGCATGGGGCTTCACTGAAGCTTTCTTT
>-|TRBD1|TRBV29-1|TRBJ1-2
CSVGGQAQAYGYTF
TGCAGCGTTGGGGGACAGGCGCAAGCGTATGGCTACACCTTC
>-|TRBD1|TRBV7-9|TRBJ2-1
CASSSRDRGRNEQFF
TGTGCCAGCAGCTCCCGGGACAGGGGAAGAAATGAGCAGTTCTTC
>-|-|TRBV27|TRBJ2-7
CASSLKGGLYEQYF
TGTGCCAGCAGTTTAAAGGGGGGGCTATACGAGCAGTACTTC
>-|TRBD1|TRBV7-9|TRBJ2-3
CASSHRQGRTDTQYF
TGTGCCAGCAGCCATCGACAGGGGAGGACAGATACGCAGTATTTT
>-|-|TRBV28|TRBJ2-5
CASSPPRGPQETQYF
TGTGCCAGCAGCCCGCCGCGGGGACCCCAAGAGACCCAGTACTTC
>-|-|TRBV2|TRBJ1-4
CASSTKGQVSFREKLFF
TGTGCCAGCAGTACGAAGGGACAAGTGAGTTTCCGCGAAAAACTGTTTTTT
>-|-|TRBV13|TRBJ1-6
CASSLGSSPLHF
TGTGCCAGCAGCTTAGGGAGTTCTCCCCTCCACTTT
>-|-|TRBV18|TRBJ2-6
CASSDQGYSGANVLTF
TGTGCCAGCTCAGATCAGGGCTACTCTGGGGCCAACGTCCTGACTTTC
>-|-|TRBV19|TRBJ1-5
CASSIARGGQPQHF
TGTGCCAGTAGTATAGCTCGGGGAGGTCAGCCCCAGCATTTT
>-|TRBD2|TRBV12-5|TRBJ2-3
CASGLALAGNPDTQYF
TGTGCTAGTGGTTTGGCACTAGCGGGGAACCCAGATACGCAGTATTTT
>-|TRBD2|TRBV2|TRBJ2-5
CASSEAQWLAGDYKETQYF
TGTGCCAGCAGTGAAGCGCAGTGGCTAGCGGGGGACTATAAAGAGACCCAGTACTTC
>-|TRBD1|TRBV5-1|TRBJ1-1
CASTPPTGQGLAFF
TGCGCCAGCACCCCCCCTACTGGACAGGGGCTCGCTTTCTTT
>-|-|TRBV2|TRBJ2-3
CASAARESTDTQYF
TGTGCCAGCGCCGCGAGGGAGAGCACAGATACGCAGTATTTT
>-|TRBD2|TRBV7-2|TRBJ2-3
CASSISSGSPTDTQYF
TGTGCCAGCAGCATTTCTAGCGGGTCGCCCACAGATACGCAGTATTTT
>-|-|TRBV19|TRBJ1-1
CASSMRGENTEAFF
TGTGCCAGTAGTATGCGGGGCGAAAACACTGAAGCTTTCTTT
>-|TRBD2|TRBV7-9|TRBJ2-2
CASRTGLAGVTGELFF
TGTGCCAGCAGAACCGGACTAGCGGGAGTCACCGGGGAGCTGTTTTTT
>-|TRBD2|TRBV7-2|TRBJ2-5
CASSKTSGGFRKETQYF
TGTGCCAGCAGCAAGACTAGCGGGGGGTTTAGGAAAGAGACCCAGTACTTC
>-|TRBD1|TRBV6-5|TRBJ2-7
CASGRTGGPYEQYF
TGTGCCAGCGGCCGGACAGGGGGCCCCTACGAGCAGTACTTC
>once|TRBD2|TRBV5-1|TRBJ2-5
CASSLGTSGGTETQYF
TGCGCCAGCAGCTTGGGGACTAGCGGGGGGACGGAGACCCAGTACTTC
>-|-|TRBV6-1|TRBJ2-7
CASSDWRQSYEQYF
TGTGCCAGCAGTGATTGGAGACAGTCCTACGAGCAGTACTTC
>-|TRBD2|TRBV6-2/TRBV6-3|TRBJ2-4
CASSGEREGKNIQYF
TGTGCCAGCAGTGGGGAGCGGGAGGGCAAAAACATTCAGTACTTC
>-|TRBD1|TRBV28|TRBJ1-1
CASRLDRASNTEAFF
TGTGCCAGCAGGTTGGACAGGGCTTCGAACACTGAAGCTTTCTTT
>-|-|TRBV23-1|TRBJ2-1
CASNRLEGLNEQFF
TGCGCCAGCAACCGACTAGAAGGATTGAATGAGCAGTTCTTC
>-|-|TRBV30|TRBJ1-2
CAWSAGLNYGYTF
TGTGCCTGGAGTGCGGGACTTAACTATGGCTACACCTTC
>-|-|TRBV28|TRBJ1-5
CASNRGAGYNQPQHF
TGTGCCAGCAACAGAGGAGCGGGGTACAATCAGCCCCAGCATTTT
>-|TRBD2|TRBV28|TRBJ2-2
CASSGRLAGDFGELFF
TGTGCCAGCAGTGGGCGACTAGCGGGGGATTTCGGGGAGCTGTTTTTT
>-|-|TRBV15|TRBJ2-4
CATSRDKNRYQNIQYF
TGTGCCACCAGCAGAGATAAGAACAGGTATCAAAACATTCAGTACTTC
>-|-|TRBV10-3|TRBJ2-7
CAISESTRSSYEQYF
TGTGCCATCAGTGAGTCGACTCGATCTTCTTACGAGCAGTACTTC
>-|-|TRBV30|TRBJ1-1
CAWSVRGGNTEAFF
TGTGCCTGGAGTGTAAGGGGCGGGAACACTGAAGCTTTCTTT